This T cell receptor (beta chain) is drawn from a study of human T cells and chemical hapten exposure (dated by TCRdb to the early 2020s). Concerning the study at large: For sensitization, 2% DPC in acetone was applied to a roughly 2 cm by roughly 2 cm area of upper inner arm skin. Weekly therapeutic DPC doses were additionally applied to the scalp of patients throughout the roughly 26-week study period. For TCR sequencing, blood came from twenty-nine alopecia patients at anywhere from one to four time points (pre-sensitization, 2, 6 and 24 weeks). The study tracked peripheral blood TCR repertoire changes in vivo during primary and secondary sensitization to the hapten diphenylcyclopropenone (DPC) in alopecia patients. Libraries were pooled for sequencing, and per-sample TCR yields varied mainly because of small differences in library volumes within the pool. Patient blood was sampled pre-sensitization (week 0) and at 2, 6 and about 24 weeks after DPC sensitization. The patient cohort, mostly female, included alopecia areata with under or over 50% scalp involvement, alopecia totalis and alopecia universalis. Patch testing on the upper back used Finn chambers containing 0.01% DPC, with scoring done after 6 days according to International Contact Dermatitis Research Group standards. The paper as a whole reports these results and caveats: Expanded TCRs formed significantly more large CDR3 similarity clusters than pre-sensitization or healthy control sets, consistent with antigen-driven responses. After repeated subsampling, changes were observed in the strength of the expansion versus patch-test correlation and in the threshold at which the correlation became significant. Alopecia, a presumed autoimmune disease, was present in all patients, so the immune response of the patients might differ from that of healthy individuals. DPC sensitization did not change how many TCRs were above 1 in 1000 frequency, and no evidence was found of alterations in global repertoire structure. Patch test score was positively correlated with the number of PT1 expanded TCRs, with significance at thresholds 8, 16 and 32 but not at 4.

As encoded in the germline V gene, CDR1 is MNHNS while CDR2 is SASEGT. Including the terminal cysteine and phenylalanine, the CDR3 comprises 14 residues. CDR3 DNA is the only sequence kept; it has 42 bases, read in frame from the first base. The germline ends are 7 bases apart after V is trimmed by 7 bases and J by 0 bases. The sample holds a few counts of this clonotype. This clone's antigen is unknown. This may arise from a read error, as a much more abundant clone is one base away. The sample's time point label, in plain terms: patch test 1, 2 weeks after DPC sensitization. This sample's treatment or condition label indicates: therapeutic diphenylcyclopropenone sensitization with weekly scalp DPC. At each patch-test visit, blood was drawn before the patch test was applied. Patients were considered eligible if aged 18 to 70, diagnosed with alopecia and deemed suitable for DPC therapy, and patients were excluded if pregnant. Total RNA was extracted from unfractionated whole blood that had been collected in Tempus Blood RNA tubes.

Libraries came from RACE. TCRdb shows the sequencer as NextSeq 500. Library preparation attached unique molecular identifiers to individual cDNA molecules for quantitative, reproducible TCR counting. Both TCR alpha and TCR beta chains were sequenced from each blood RNA sample. As for the original processing: Samples had a median of roughly 100,000 TCRs, with a range from roughly 23,224 to 700,000. The Decombinator software suite was used to annotate V, J and CDR3 in the TCR reads. For PS versus PT1 abundance plots, all samples were subsampled to the same number of TCRs (28,000). TCRs were defined as expanded if absent before sensitization and observed at least eight times at the 2-week time point. Using fastp at Q25 and MiXCR, TCRdb reprocessed the public reads and kept productive beta chains. Each entry merges the rows of one CDR3 protein and shows their most common DNA and genes. The authors' filters were not applied to this entry. This sample holds around 340,000 distinct CDR3 sequences; approximately 6.9% were observed only once. The top ten constitute approximately 8.9% of the sample.

This specimen consisted of whole blood, obtained in connection with sensitization to the hapten diphenylcyclopropenone (DPC). This clonotype was sampled from a woman aged 18-35 years with alopecia areata. Some clones in this sample may be carry-over from other donors' samples. The chain links TRBV6-1 with TRBJ1-6, with the D segment identity uncertain. The CDR3 loop reads CASNRSSYNSPLHF. Read as DNA, the sequence is TGTGCCAGCAATCGGAGCTCCTATAATTCACCCCTCCACTTT.